The entry below gives a single TCR beta chain sequence along with its context. Antigen unknown. These data belong to a study of cytomegalovirus exposure and HLA in healthy donors. Notes on the study in general: In vitro work confirmed that a few CMV-associated chains recognize CMV antigens.

Primers included in the PCR were 60 Vbeta and 13 Jbeta primers. Generated by immunoSEQ multiplex PCR, the TCRdb table keeps only in-frame clones and is missing some. Among just over 25,000 clones listed, about 70% were seen once. CDR1 is LNHDA and CDR2 is SQIVND in the germline V gene (reference sequence). This CDR3 is built from 13 residues. The germline V and J ends were trimmed by 5 bases and 5 bases, with 12 bases remaining between them. Sequencing used PBMCs. The sequence derives from a woman aged 50 to 60 in good health and CMV-seronegative. The chain uses TRBV19 and TRBJ1-1, with D perhaps TRBD1 (5 bases). The CDR3 DNA follows: TGTGCCAGTAGTCCCCAACGGGGGACTGAAGCTTTCTTT. Translated, it gives CASSPQRGTEAFF.